This passage covers 23 T cell receptor beta chains from one sample sequenced in a study of T cell responses to AZD1222 COVID-19 vaccine. Repertoires were generated with immunoSEQ multiplex PCR, while TCRdb's copy carries only in-frame clones and drops some. The data hold tens of thousands of clones, with around nine tenths observed a single time. Source: peripheral blood, taken on day 0 of AZD1222 vaccination. These receptors came from an adult in good health.

The chain has TRBV5-1 and TRBJ2-3; 10 positions match TRBD1. CDR3 length: 15 residues. The ends lost 3 bases at V and 2 bases at J; junction bases unmatched: 3. Germline assignment: CDR1 SGHRS and CDR2 YFSETQ. CDR3 loop: CASSSGTGDTDTQYF. The CDR3 DNA reads TGCGCCAGCAGCTCGGGGACAGGGGACACAGATACGCAGTATTTT.

The chain links TRBV7-3 to TRBJ2-7; 12 nucleotides match TRBD2. The CDR3 runs 15 residues. CDR1 is SGHTA, CDR2 FQGTGA, per germline. J gave up 3 bases and V 5 bases, and 5 bases lay outside the gene matches. CDR3 region: CASSLAGGPIYEQYF. Here the CDR3 DNA reads TGTGCCAGCAGCCTAGCGGGAGGGCCAATCTACGAGCAGTACTTC. Combining the CDR3 with reference TRBV7-3 and TRBJ2-7 gives the whole variable domain GAGVSQTPSNKVTEKGKYVELRCDPISGHTALYWYRQSLGQGPEFLIYFQGTGAADDSGLPNDRFFAVRPEGSVSTLKIQRTERGDSAVYLCASSLAGGPIYEQYFGPGTRLTVT.

The rearrangement joins TRBV7-9 to TRBJ2-1, with a possible D match to TRBD1 (5 bases). Germline V gene sequence: CDR1 SEHNR, CDR2 FQNEAQ (reference sequence). The CDR3 covers 14 residues. The ends were cut back, 1 base at V and 7 bases at J, with 11 bases in the middle. The CDR3 DNA sequence: TGTGCCAGCAGCTTAGAGGCAGGGTATAATGAGCAGTTCTTC. Its translation: CASSLEAGYNEQFF.

This clone was counted once. The chain carries TRBV5-1 and TRBJ2-1, with D possibly being TRBD1 (5 bases). The CDR3 is 12 residues long. Trimming stripped 4 bases from V and 14 bases from J, with 16 bases between. Germline assignment: CDR1 SGHRS and CDR2 YFSETQ. The CDR3 DNA sequence: TGCGCCAGCAGCGCGGACCAGGGTACGAAGTTCTTC. Amino acid sequence: CASSADQGTKFF.

By frequency in the sample, this clone is medium-sized. V gene TRBV6-4 combines with J gene TRBJ2-1, with 9 bases fitting TRBD1. The germline CDR1 and CDR2 sequences are MRHNA and SNTAGT. Losses at the gene ends were 3 bases for V and 10 bases for J; bases not matched to a gene: 4. The CDR3 contains 13 residues. The DNA for the CDR3 is TGTGCCAGCAGTGAAGCGGGGACAGGGGAGCAGTTCTTC. It yields the protein CASSEAGTGEQFF.

The genes are TRBV7-8 and TRBJ2-3; D remains ambiguous. The CDR3 extends over 11 amino acids. Trimming cost V 3 bases and J 8 bases, with 6 bases left between them. Germline V gene data show CDR1 as SGHVS and CDR2 as FQNEAQ. CDR3 DNA sequence: TGTGCCAGCAGCTTGGTGGGTACGCAGTATTTT. Its translation: CASSLVGTQYF.

The chain is built from TRBV6-5 and TRBJ1-3; 7 bases line up with TRBD1. CDR3 size: 14 residues. The V and J ends lost 7 bases and 4 bases, in that order; junction bases with no gene match: 7. In germline, CDR1 is MNHEY, CDR2 SVGAGI. The CDR3 region has the DNA TGTGCCAGCATGCTACAGGGGATCGGAAACACCATATATTTT. Translation: CASMLQGIGNTIYF.

The gene calls are TRBV11-2 and TRBJ2-1, with D possibly matching TRBD2 (5 bases). The CDR3 has 15 residues. The germline gives CDR1 SGHAT, CDR2 FQNNGV. Trimming stripped 1 base from V and 10 bases from J, with 17 bases between. The CDR3 sequence is CASSLVVLASQEQFF. CDR3 bases: TGTGCCAGCAGCTTAGTGGTGCTAGCATCTCAAGAGCAGTTCTTC.

The sample holds one count of this clone. V gene TRBV30 combines with J gene TRBJ2-2; D not resolved. Per germline, CDR1 GTSNPN and CDR2 SVGIG (reference sequence). The CDR3 has 13 amino acids. Trimming removed 6 bases from V and 1 base from J, with 9 bases in between. In nucleotides, the CDR3 is TGTGCCTGTAGGCCGGGGAACACCGGGGAGCTGTTTTTT. Translating it yields CACRPGNTGELFF.

This chain's CDR3 is CASTSGQGLHEQFF. DNA of the CDR3: TGTGCCAGCACCTCGGGACAGGGGTTACATGAGCAGTTCTTC. V and J are TRBV6-5 and TRBJ2-1, with 10 nucleotides matching TRBD1. The CDR3 has 14 amino acids. The V and J ends lost 7 bases and 8 bases, in that order; junction bases with no gene match: 8. Germline assignment: CDR1 MNHEY and CDR2 SVGAGI.

The chain couples TRBV5-1 to TRBJ2-7, with 11 nucleotides matching TRBD2. The CDR3 sequence is 18 residues long. The trim removed 5 bases at V and 4 bases at J, leaving 17 bases unmatched. The germline gives CDR1 SGHRS, CDR2 YFSETQ. CDR3 region: CASRPTSGSISFAYEQYF. As DNA, the CDR3 is TGCGCCAGCAGACCCACTAGCGGGAGCATAAGTTTTGCGTACGAGCAGTACTTC.

This clone was detected ten times or more. V is TRBV24-1 and J is TRBJ2-2; 7 nucleotides align to TRBD2. Germline CDR1 KGHDR, CDR2 SFDVKD. The CDR3 loop spans 15 amino acids. The V gene end was trimmed by 4 bases and the J gene end by 6 bases; junction bases not matched to a gene: 7. CDR3 sequence (DNA): TGTGCCACCAGTGACCCGGGACTAAGCTCCGGGGAGCTGTTTTTT. It is translated as CATSDPGLSSGELFF.

The chain has TRBV7-2 and TRBJ2-7; D call uncertain. Trimming removed 5 bases from V and 3 bases from J, with 11 bases in between. The CDR3 totals 13 residues. CDR1 SGHTA and CDR2 FQGNSA come from the germline V gene. CDR3 residues: CASSPNSFYEQYF. The CDR3 DNA follows: TGTGCCAGCAGCCCGAACTCCTTCTACGAGCAGTACTTC.

The V call is TRBV2, the J call TRBJ2-3, with 9 bases fitting TRBD2. CDR1 and CDR2 from the germline V gene are SNHLY and FYNNEI. After removal of 2 bases from V and 0 bases from J, the junction contained 6 bases not matched to a gene. The CDR3 is made up of 17 amino acids. CDR3 amino acids: CASSEFGGGDSTDTQYF. As DNA, the CDR3 is TGTGCCAGCAGTGAATTCGGCGGGGGGGACAGCACAGATACGCAGTATTTT.

The V and J genes are TRBV6-5 and TRBJ2-3, with 7 nucleotides matching TRBD2. V was clipped by 8 bases and J by 0 bases; unmatched bases: 2. The CDR3 consists of 13 residues. The germline V gene encodes CDR1 MNHEY and CDR2 SVGAGI. The CDR3 nucleotides read TGTGCCAGCGATAGCGGGAGCACAGATACGCAGTATTTT. Translated, it gives CASDSGSTDTQYF.

This chain joins TRBV19 and TRBJ2-7; D is perhaps TRBD2 (6 bases). The V end was cut by 1 base, the J end by 7 bases, with 23 bases between. This CDR3 comprises 17 residues. Germline V gene lookup returns CDR1 LNHDA and CDR2 SQIVND (reference sequence). CDR3 protein: CASSIGPGGGDSGEQYF. DNA of the CDR3: TGTGCCAGTAGTATAGGCCCGGGCGGCGGGGACTCGGGAGAGCAGTACTTC.

The chain couples TRBV30 to TRBJ1-5, with 7 bases fitting TRBD1. The CDR3 is made up of 14 amino acids. V shed 5 bases and J 3 bases; nucleotides not matched to a gene: 7. Germline lookup yields CDR1 GTSNPN and CDR2 SVGIG (reference sequence). The CDR3 sequence: CAWARGRNNQPQHF. The CDR3 DNA follows: TGTGCCTGGGCAAGGGGGCGTAACAATCAGCCCCAGCATTTT. Based on the CDR3 plus reference TRBV30 and TRBJ1-5, the full variable domain is SQTIHQWPATLVQPVGSPLSLECTVEGTSNPNLYWYRQAAGRGLQLLFYSVGIGQISSEVPQNLSASRPQDRQFILSSKKLLLSDSGFYLCAWARGRNNQPQHFGDGTRLSIL.

Concerning this clone itself: Other DNA sequences of this sample code for an identical CDR3. The genes are TRBV5-1 and TRBJ2-7; no reliable D call. From germline, CDR1 is SGHRS and CDR2 YFSETQ. V lost 0 bases, J lost 3 bases, and 4 bases lay in between. The length of the CDR3 is 12 residues. CDR3 protein: CASSLVGYEQYF. The DNA for the CDR3 is TGCGCCAGCAGCTTGGTTGGCTACGAGCAGTACTTC. The full variable domain, in which reference TRBV5-1 and TRBJ2-7 provide the parts outside the CDR3, is KAGVTQTPRYLIKTRGQQVTLSCSPISGHRSVSWYQQTPGQGLQFLFEYFSETQRNKGNFPGRFSGRQFSNSRSEMNVSTLELGDSALYLCASSLVGYEQYFGPGTRLTVT.

CDR3: CAWSVAGIGYTF. CDR3 coding DNA: TGTGCCTGGAGTGTAGCAGGGATTGGCTACACCTTC. V is TRBV30 and J is TRBJ1-2; a weak D match, TRBD1 (5 bases). The CDR3 is 12 residues long. The germline CDR1 and CDR2 sequences are GTSNPN and SVGIG (reference sequence). Trimming shortened V by 0 bases and J by 7 bases, and 9 bases separated the two germline ends.

The rearrangement links TRBV27 to TRBJ2-7; 7 nucleotides agree with TRBD1. Germline CDR1 MNHEY, CDR2 SMNVEV (reference sequence). V lost 5 bases, J lost 1 base, and 14 bases stayed unmatched. This CDR3 has 17 amino acids. As DNA, the CDR3 is TGTGCCAGCAGTCCATCCCTATCGACAGGGCGGTCCTACGAGCAGTACTTC. Translated, it gives CASSPSLSTGRSYEQYF.

This rearrangement joins TRBV30 to TRBJ1-1; D is perhaps TRBD1 (6 bases). Germline values: CDR1 GTSNPN, CDR2 SVGIG (reference sequence). V was shortened by 4 bases and J by 5 bases, with 14 bases between the two germline ends. CDR3 length equals 13 residues. The CDR3 here is CAWTSTGKTEAFF. The CDR3 coding sequence is TGTGCCTGGACCTCGACAGGAAAAACTGAAGCTTTCTTT.

The chain joins TRBV2 to TRBJ1-5; 7 nucleotides line up with TRBD1. The CDR3 is made up of 17 amino acids. Germline V CDR1 and CDR2: SNHLY, FYNNEI. With 5 bases clipped from V and 4 bases from J, the junction kept 14 bases outside the gene matches. This CDR3 reads CASSNYRQGGINQPQHF. The CDR3, as DNA: TGTGCCAGCAGTAACTACCGACAGGGCGGCATAAATCAGCCCCAGCATTTT.

The gene calls are TRBV29-1 and TRBJ2-7; TRBD2 is a possible D gene (5 bases). There are 13 residues in the CDR3. Germline V CDR1 and CDR2: SQVTM, ANQGSEA. Trimming cost V 6 bases and J 2 bases, with 14 bases left between them. CDR3 loop: CSVPAVGAYEQYF. CDR3 bases: TGCAGCGTACCAGCGGTCGGGGCCTACGAGCAGTACTTC.